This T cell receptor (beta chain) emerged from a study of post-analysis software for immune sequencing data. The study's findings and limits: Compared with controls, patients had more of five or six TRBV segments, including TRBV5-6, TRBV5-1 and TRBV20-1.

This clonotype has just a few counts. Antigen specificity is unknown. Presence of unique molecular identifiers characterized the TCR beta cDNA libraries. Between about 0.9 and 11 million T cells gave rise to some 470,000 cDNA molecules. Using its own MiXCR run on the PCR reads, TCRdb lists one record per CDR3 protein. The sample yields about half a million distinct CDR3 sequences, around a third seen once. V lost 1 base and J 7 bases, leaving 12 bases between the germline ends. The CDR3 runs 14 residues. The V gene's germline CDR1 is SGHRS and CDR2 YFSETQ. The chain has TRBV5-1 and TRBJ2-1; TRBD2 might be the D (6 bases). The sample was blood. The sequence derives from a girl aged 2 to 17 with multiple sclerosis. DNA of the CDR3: TGCGCCAGCAGCTTGAACCAGGGAGGAAATGAGCAGTTCTTC. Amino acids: CASSLNQGGNEQFF. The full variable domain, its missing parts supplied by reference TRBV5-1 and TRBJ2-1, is KAGVTQTPRYLIKTRGQQVTLSCSPISGHRSVSWYQQTPGQGLQFLFEYFSETQRNKGNFPGRFSGRQFSNSRSEMNVSTLELGDSALYLCASSLNQGGNEQFFGPGTRLTVL.